The 25 T cell receptor beta chains presented below share a single source sample, sequenced in a study of blood T cells in healthy people across ages (dated by TCRdb to between 2014 and 2016). Libraries were prepared through 5' RACE. The sample was run on an Illumina HiSeq 2500. The second PCR ran for about 6 to 12 cycles and used a J-beta primer mix along with a sample-barcoded 5' primer. TCRdb redid the processing of the public reads, applying fastp at Q25 and MiXCR, and retained in-frame beta chains. Here each entry gathers all rows of one CDR3 protein and keeps the most common genes and DNA. The sample has over a million distinct CDR3 sequences on record, approximately 59% of them singletons. Roughly 7% of the sample comes from the top ten. The specimen sequenced was blood. These receptors were obtained from a man aged 18 to 35 in good health.

The rearrangement links TRBV29-1 to TRBJ2-5; tentative D call: TRBD1 (6 bases). The assigned J gene may be wrong: the sequence end matches TRBJ2-7 better. Germline V gene sequence: CDR1 SQVTM, CDR2 ANQGSEA. The CDR3 consists of 14 residues. DNA of the CDR3: TGCAGCGTTGAAGCTGGGGACATGAACTACGAGCAGTACTTC. Residues: CSVEAGDMNYEQYF.

The rearrangement joins TRBV3-1 to TRBJ2-5; 7 nucleotides agree with TRBD1. The DNA end is a closer match to TRBJ2-7, so the J assignment may be wrong. CDR3 length equals 17 residues. CDR1 and CDR2 (germline): LGHDT, YNNKEL (reference sequence). CDR3 loop: CASSLRGRQGRPFEQYF. In nucleotides, the CDR3 is TGTGCCAGCAGCCTAAGGGGACGACAGGGACGTCCTTTCGAGCAGTACTTC.

V and J are TRBV27 and TRBJ2-1; 9 bases are shared with TRBD1. V lost 3 bases and J lost 6; bases outside the gene matches: 6. In germline, CDR1 is MNHEY, CDR2 SMNVEV (reference sequence). The CDR3 extends over 15 amino acids. As DNA, the CDR3 is TGTGCCAGCAGTTTCGGACAGGGGAGCCCCAATGAGCAGTTCTTC. Translated: CASSFGQGSPNEQFF.

The V gene is TRBV10-2, the J gene TRBJ2-1; TRBD2 matches 14 bases. The length of the CDR3 is 17 residues. CDR1 WSHSY and CDR2 SAAADI come from the germline V gene. Trimming at V came to 7 bases and at J to 10 bases, leaving 15 bases not matched to a gene. CDR3 amino acids: CASNGLAGGTSSYEQFF. CDR3 nucleotides: TGCGCCAGCAACGGACTAGCGGGAGGTACCAGCTCCTACGAGCAGTTCTTC.

The chain carries TRBV18 and TRBJ2-5; 7 bases line up with TRBD1. The CDR3 spans 16 residues. Germline CDR1 KGHSH, CDR2 LQKENI. J was trimmed by 5 bases and V by 4 bases; bases with no gene match: 13. The CDR3 protein is CASSLKLTGVFETQYF. Here the CDR3 DNA reads TGTGCCAGCTCACTCAAGTTAACAGGGGTTTTCGAGACCCAGTACTTC.

The V and J genes are TRBV27 and TRBJ1-2; tentatively, D is TRBD1 (5 bases). Germline V gene sequence: CDR1 MNHEY, CDR2 SMNVEV (reference sequence). This CDR3 comprises 14 residues. Trimming stripped 3 bases from V and 6 bases from J, with 14 bases between. CDR3 loop: CASSFGGLNHGYTF. The DNA of the CDR3 is TGTGCCAGCAGTTTCGGGGGGTTGAACCATGGCTACACCTTC.

This clonotype showed up many times. The chain has TRBV20-1 and TRBJ2-1; D unclear. The V and J ends lost 1 base and 4 bases respectively, with 8 bases between them. This CDR3 contains 13 residues. Germline V gives CDR1 DFQATT, CDR2 SNEGSKA (reference sequence). The CDR3 DNA reads as TGCAGTGCTAGAGTCGGAACTTACAATGAGCAGTTCTTC. It yields the protein CSARVGTYNEQFF.

CDR3 in amino acids: CAISEVGSYTF. The CDR3 DNA sequence: TGTGCCATCAGTGAAGTGGGCAGCTACACCTTC. The gene calls are TRBV10-3 and TRBJ1-2; D remains unclear. CDR3 length: 11 amino acids. Germline V gene sequence: CDR1 ENHRY, CDR2 SYGVKD. Trimming left V 3 bases short and J 9 bases short, with 8 bases between.

In its sample, this clonotype was seen once. The chain couples TRBV7-9 to TRBJ1-4; no clear D. Germline V gene sequence: CDR1 SEHNR, CDR2 FQNEAQ (reference sequence). Trimming took off 3 bases at V and 5 bases at J, with 16 bases between the two ends. The CDR3 spans 16 residues. CDR3 sequence: CASSLSRWESNEKLFF. CDR3 in DNA: TGTGCCAGCAGCTTGTCCCGATGGGAATCGAATGAAAAACTGTTTTTT.

V gene TRBV10-3 combines with J gene TRBJ2-5; 7 positions match TRBD2. The J segment lost 5 bases and the V segment lost 3 bases, leaving 9 bases of the junction unmatched. The CDR3 extends over 15 amino acids. The germline V gene has CDR1 ENHRY and CDR2 SYGVKD. The DNA of the CDR3 is TGTGCCATCAGTGAAGGCGGGAGTCGGCGGGAGACCCAGTACTTC. This codes for CAISEGGSRRETQYF.

V is TRBV10-3 and J is TRBJ2-7; D is perhaps TRBD2 (7 bases). Trimming removed 1 base at V and 4 bases at J, with 17 bases between. This CDR3 region has 16 residues. Germline V gene lookup returns CDR1 ENHRY and CDR2 SYGVKD. In DNA form, the CDR3 reads TGTGCCATCAGTGAGTTTAGGGGGGGCACTCATTACGAGCAGTACTTC. Protein: CAISEFRGGTHYEQYF.

The chain uses TRBV12-3 or TRBV12-4 and TRBJ1-5; 11 nucleotides align to TRBD1. V shed 3 bases and J 6 bases; nucleotides not matched to a gene: 1. The CDR3 is 14 residues long. CDR3 in DNA: TGTGCCAGCAGTTTCGGACAGGGGGCTCAGCCCCAGCATTTT. Its translation: CASSFGQGAQPQHF.

A few counts support this clonotype. The chain employs TRBV4-2 and TRBJ2-1; maybe TRBD1 (5 bases). The germline V gene has CDR1 LGHNA and CDR2 YNFKEQ. V lost 1 base, J lost 0 bases, and 13 bases lay in between. The CDR3 covers 17 residues. The CDR3 bases are TGTGCCAGCAGCCAAGTAGGTGCAGGGTCCTCCTACAATGAGCAGTTCTTC. It translates to CASSQVGAGSSYNEQFF.

The rearrangement joins TRBV6-2 or TRBV6-3 to TRBJ2-1; no reliable D call. The germline V gene has CDR1 MNHEY and CDR2 SVGEGT. The V gene lost 2 bases and the J gene lost 8 bases, with 19 bases spanning the gap. The CDR3 runs 16 residues. The CDR3 DNA reads TGTGCCAGCAGTTACGTGTTGGGCGTCGGCCAGGATGAGCAGTTCTTC. Its protein is CASSYVLGVGQDEQFF.

This sequence joins TRBV10-3 and TRBJ1-2; D gene unclear. V lost 8 bases and J 4 bases, leaving 20 bases between the germline ends. The germline CDR1 and CDR2 sequences are ENHRY and SYGVKD. The CDR3 covers 15 residues. The CDR3 loop reads CAISLSGEGSYGYTF. CDR3 nucleotides: TGTGCCATCTCCCTCTCGGGCGAGGGAAGCTATGGCTACACCTTC.

The chain carries TRBV5-1 and TRBJ2-7; D is perhaps TRBD1 (6 bases). The germline V gene has CDR1 SGHRS and CDR2 YFSETQ. CDR3 length equals 16 residues. V shed 0 bases and J shed 0 bases, with 13 bases lying between them. The DNA of the CDR3 is TGCGCCAGCAGCTTGGAATATGGACAGCACTCCTACGAGCAGTACTTC. Translation: CASSLEYGQHSYEQYF.

V and J are TRBV12-3 or TRBV12-4 and TRBJ2-1; D remains unclear. Trimming left V 7 bases short and J 7 bases short, with 17 bases between. The CDR3 totals 14 residues. The CDR3: CASNGVLIRNEQFF. The CDR3 nucleotides are TGTGCCAGCAATGGGGTTCTGATTCGGAATGAGCAGTTCTTC.

The CDR3 reads CASSQDSLGFSPLHF. The CDR3 bases are TGCGCCAGCAGCCAAGACTCCTTAGGGTTTTCACCCCTCCACTTT. This rearrangement joins TRBV4-3 to TRBJ1-6; D gene ambiguous. Trimming removed 0 bases at V and 9 bases at J, with 12 bases between. Germline V gene data show CDR1 as LGHNA and CDR2 as YSLEER. CDR3 length: 15 amino acids.

The V and J genes are TRBV4-2 and TRBJ2-5; no firm D call. V was shortened by 5 bases and J by 9 bases, with 16 bases between the two germline ends. The CDR3 has 13 residues. CDR1 and CDR2 from the germline V gene are LGHNA and YNFKEQ. The CDR3 region is CASSSEEFQAQYF. In DNA form, the CDR3 reads TGTGCCAGCAGCTCTGAGGAATTTCAGGCCCAGTACTTC.

This sequence joins TRBV20-1 and TRBJ2-1; 8 bases line up with TRBD2. J was trimmed by 4 bases and V by 6 bases; bases with no gene match: 11. In germline, CDR1 is DFQATT, CDR2 SNEGSKA (reference sequence). The CDR3 spans 15 residues. In DNA, the CDR3 is TGCAGTGCCCTCGGTCGGGGGGGCTGGTACAATGAGCAGTTCTTC. Translating it yields CSALGRGGWYNEQFF.

The chain is built from TRBV27 and TRBJ2-3; 8 bases line up with TRBD2. Germline assignment: CDR1 MNHEY and CDR2 SMNVEV (reference sequence). V was clipped by 5 bases and J by 4 bases; unmatched bases: 11. The CDR3 runs to 16 residues. The CDR3 here is CASSRHYSGESDTQYF. CDR3 bases: TGTGCCAGCAGTCGCCACTATAGCGGGGAGTCAGATACGCAGTATTTT.

This chain connects TRBV29-1 to TRBJ2-1, with D perhaps given as TRBD1 or TRBD2 (5 bases each). The DNA end lines up better with TRBJ2-7; the J call may be wrong. This CDR3 has 14 amino acids. CDR1 is SQVTM, CDR2 ANQGSEA, per germline. This CDR3 is CSVEFGGAYNEQYF. The CDR3, as DNA: TGCAGCGTTGAATTTGGGGGTGCCTACAATGAGCAGTACTTC.

V usage is TRBV27 and J usage is TRBJ2-2; D assignment may be TRBD1 or TRBD2 (5 bases each). This CDR3 is built from 17 residues. Germline assignment: CDR1 MNHEY and CDR2 SMNVEV (reference sequence). Trimming took 2 bases from V and 5 from J, leaving 18 bases between them. CDR3 residues: CASSLGLAGWGTGELFF. The DNA for the CDR3 is TGTGCCAGCAGTTTAGGGCTGGCAGGGTGGGGGACCGGGGAGCTGTTTTTT.

The chain combines TRBV9 with TRBJ2-7, with 8 bases identical to TRBD2. Germline values: CDR1 SGDLS, CDR2 YYNGEE. V was pared by 0 bases and J by 3 bases, with 8 bases of the junction left unmatched. This CDR3 is built from 16 residues. CDR3 in amino acids: CASSVAPAGDFYEQYF. The CDR3 DNA follows: TGTGCCAGCAGCGTAGCTCCAGCGGGAGACTTCTACGAGCAGTACTTC. The whole variable domain, remainder taken from reference TRBV9 and TRBJ2-7, is DSGVTQTPKHLITATGQRVTLRCSPRSGDLSVYWYQQSLDQGLQFLIQYYNGEERAKGNILERFSAQQFPDLHSELNLSSLELGDSALYFCASSVAPAGDFYEQYFGPGTRLTVT.

V and J are TRBV11-2 and TRBJ1-1; D is uncertain. V was shortened by 6 bases and J by 6 bases, with 14 bases between the two germline ends. The CDR3 runs to 13 residues. CDR1 is SGHAT and CDR2 is FQNNGV in the germline V gene. CDR3: CASRAVGGAEAFF. CDR3 coding DNA: TGTGCCAGCAGAGCCGTGGGAGGCGCTGAAGCTTTCTTT.